What follows are 9 T cell receptor beta chains derived from one specimen sequenced in a study of blood T cell repertoires in COVID-19. Data came from immunoSEQ multiplex PCR; TCRdb stores just in-frame clones and leaves some out. The sample carries 120,000 or so clones, less than 75% recorded once. Sequenced material: peripheral blood. Receptors were obtained from a human donor with acute or convalescent COVID-19. The donor label of this sample is uncertain.

A few counts support this clone. The chain combines TRBV11-2 with TRBJ2-3, with unresolved D. Trimming removed 1 base from V and 0 bases from J, with 8 bases in between. There are 15 residues in the CDR3. CDR1 and CDR2 (germline): SGHAT, FQNNGV. The CDR3 loop is CASSLGLGSTDTQYF. CDR3 DNA sequence: TGTGCCAGCAGCTTAGGGCTTGGCAGCACAGATACGCAGTATTTT.

The rearrangement links TRBV19 to TRBJ1-1; a weak D match, TRBD1 (6 bases). Germline CDR1 is LNHDA and CDR2 is SQIVND (reference sequence). The CDR3 runs to 14 residues. The V gene lost 6 bases and the J gene lost 1 base, with 12 bases spanning the gap. CDR3 in amino acids: CASRVGTPNTEAFF. In DNA, the CDR3 is TGTGCCAGTAGAGTGGGGACACCGAACACTGAAGCTTTCTTT.

The J gene is TRBJ2-3, the V gene TRBV12-3 or TRBV12-4; D unclear. The CDR3 length is 10 residues. With 3 bases removed from V and 8 bases from J, the gap between germline ends came to 3 bases. The CDR3 bases are TGTGCCAGCAGTTTCGGTACGCAGTATTTT. It is translated as CASSFGTQYF.

This clone came up many times. The chain recombines TRBV5-4 with TRBJ2-1, with D unclear. The CDR3 runs to 17 residues. Germline CDR1 reads SGHNT; CDR2 reads YYREEE (reference sequence). V lost 1 base, J lost 0 bases, and 14 bases lay in between. CDR3 residues: CASSLKIRTFSYNEQFF. The CDR3 DNA is TGTGCCAGCAGCTTGAAGATCCGAACATTCTCCTACAATGAGCAGTTCTTC.

In its sample, this clone was seen a few times. The chain joins TRBV2 to TRBJ2-7, with D perhaps TRBD1 (5 bases). V lost 8 bases to trimming and J lost 1 base, with 9 bases between them. Germline values: CDR1 SNHLY, CDR2 FYNNEI. CDR3 length equals 12 residues. CDR3 loop: CASGRQSYEQYF. In nucleotides, the CDR3 is TGTGCCAGCGGGCGACAGTCCTACGAGCAGTACTTC.

The chain is built from TRBV12-5 and TRBJ1-1; no clear D gene. This CDR3 has 10 amino acids. V lost 6 bases and J lost 8, with 7 bases in between. From germline, CDR1 is LGHNT and CDR2 FRNRAP. The CDR3 region has the DNA TGTGCTAGTGGCCTGACAGAAGCTTTCTTT. Translating gives CASGLTEAFF.

The V and J genes are TRBV10-3 and TRBJ2-7, with D perhaps matching TRBD2 (6 bases). V was clipped by 3 bases and J by 0 bases, with 12 bases between them. The CDR3 consists of 15 residues. Germline V gene data show CDR1 as ENHRY and CDR2 as SYGVKD. CDR3 sequence (DNA): TGTGCCATCAGTGATCCCCCCGGGGGCTCCTACGAGCAGTACTTC. Translating it yields CAISDPPGGSYEQYF.

The chain links TRBV7-3 to TRBJ2-1, with D maybe TRBD2 (5 bases). The CDR3 runs 14 residues. CDR1 SGHTA and CDR2 FQGTGA come from the germline V gene. Trimming stripped 5 bases from V and 6 bases from J, with 14 bases between. Here the CDR3 DNA reads TGTGCCAGCAGCCCCACCGGCCGGGGCAATGAGCAGTTCTTC. Its translation: CASSPTGRGNEQFF.

V usage is TRBV7-8 and J usage is TRBJ2-1; TRBD2 matches at 8 bases. CDR3 size: 16 residues. J was trimmed by 5 bases and V by 5 bases; bases with no gene match: 11. CDR1 SGHVS and CDR2 FQNEAQ come from the germline V gene. The CDR3 sequence: CASSTKAGAIHNEQFF. The CDR3 DNA sequence: TGTGCCAGCAGCACAAAAGCGGGGGCTATCCACAATGAGCAGTTCTTC.